One sample yielded the 20 T cell receptor beta chains listed below, sequenced in a study of CD8 T cells in ankylosing spondylitis. TCRdb fed the 5' RACE reads into MiXCR, producing one record per CDR3 protein. The data contain some 200,000 distinct CDR3 sequences, 20% to 30% of them seen just once; the ten biggest clones take up around 6.3%. The specimen sequenced was blood, either unsorted or a sorted T cell fraction (not recorded which). These receptors all stem from a male donor with ankylosing spondylitis or in good health (not recorded which).

The V gene is TRBV10-3, the J gene TRBJ2-7, with 7 bases aligning to TRBD2. V trimming: 3 bases; J trimming: 5 bases; junction bases outside the gene matches: 10. Germline V gene sequence: CDR1 ENHRY, CDR2 SYGVKD. This CDR3 spans 15 amino acids. The CDR3 region is CAISDAAGTVHEQYF. CDR3 sequence (DNA): TGTGCCATCAGTGATGCAGCGGGAACCGTCCACGAGCAGTACTTC.

This clonotype occurred many times. The chain recombines TRBV4-2 with TRBJ2-7, with 10 positions matching TRBD2. The germline V gene has CDR1 LGHNA and CDR2 YNFKEQ. The CDR3 totals 14 residues. Trimming at V came to 3 bases and at J to 3 bases, leaving 2 bases not matched to a gene. In nucleotides, the CDR3 is TGTGCCAGCAGCCAGTGGACTAGCGGCTACGAGCAGTACTTC. It is translated as CASSQWTSGYEQYF.

The chain couples TRBV29-1 to TRBJ2-1; possible D gene TRBD2, 6 bases. The V and J ends lost 7 bases and 10 bases respectively, with 14 bases between them. Looked up from germline, CDR1 is SQVTM and CDR2 is ANQGSEA. There are 11 residues in the CDR3. The CDR3 DNA follows: TGCAGCGCGGCTCGGCGGGGAGAGCAGTTCTTC. It specifies CSAARRGEQFF.

This chain links TRBV5-1 with TRBJ2-2; 8 bases are shared with TRBD1. In germline, CDR1 is SGHRS, CDR2 YFSETQ. The V gene end was trimmed by 4 bases and the J gene end by 7 bases; junction bases not matched to a gene: 6. The CDR3 has 14 residues. The CDR3: CASSPGQVGGELFF. The CDR3 bases are TGCGCCAGCAGCCCGGGACAGGTGGGCGGGGAGCTGTTTTTT.

In its sample, this clonotype was seen many times. The rearrangement joins TRBV9 to TRBJ1-1; D is ambiguous. CDR1 is SGDLS, CDR2 YYNGEE, per germline. The CDR3 covers 13 residues. V was shortened by 0 bases and J by 5 bases, with 8 bases between the two germline ends. The CDR3: CASSVAPETEAFF. CDR3 DNA: TGTGCCAGCAGCGTAGCACCGGAAACTGAAGCTTTCTTT.

This clonotype was counted at least ten times. The chain couples TRBV11-2 to TRBJ2-1, with 8 bases lining up with TRBD1. The CDR3 contains 16 residues. The germline V gene has CDR1 SGHAT and CDR2 FQNNGV. After removal of 5 bases from V and 4 bases from J, the junction contained 10 bases not matched to a gene. The CDR3 sequence: CASSPRPGQDYNEQFF. Written as DNA, the CDR3 is TGTGCCAGCAGCCCTAGACCGGGACAGGATTACAATGAGCAGTTCTTC.

This clonotype was picked up a small number of times. V gene TRBV3-1 combines with J gene TRBJ1-3; D might be TRBD1 (5 bases). V gave up 4 bases and J gave up 3 bases, with 19 bases separating them. The CDR3 has 17 residues. Germline lookup yields CDR1 LGHDT and CDR2 YNNKEL (reference sequence). The CDR3 is CASSPPPGRPFGNTIYF. The CDR3 DNA is TGTGCCAGCAGCCCCCCGCCAGGGAGGCCTTTTGGAAACACCATATATTTT.

In its sample, this clonotype was seen many times. This chain joins TRBV12-3 or TRBV12-4 and TRBJ1-1; D gene uncertain. CDR3 size: 14 residues. Trimming removed 3 bases at V and 4 bases at J, with 12 bases between. The CDR3 spells CASSFRGDGTEAFF. CDR3 bases: TGTGCCAGCAGTTTCCGTGGAGATGGCACTGAAGCTTTCTTT.

The chain carries TRBV12-3 or TRBV12-4 and TRBJ1-2; possibly TRBD1 for D (5 bases). The germline V and J ends were trimmed by 4 bases and 5 bases, with 5 bases remaining between them. The CDR3 runs to 11 residues. The CDR3 nucleotides are TGTGCCAGCAGTTGGGGGTATGGCTACACCTTC. Its protein is CASSWGYGYTF.

Regarding this clonotype: A read error may explain this, as a much larger clone is one base away. V and J are TRBV7-9 and TRBJ1-5, with D possibly being TRBD1 (5 bases). CDR1 and CDR2 from the germline V gene are SEHNR and FQNEAQ (reference sequence). This CDR3 comprises 13 residues. The chain's CDR3 is CASRGVGNQPRHF. CDR3 DNA: TGTGCCAGCAGGGGGGTGGGCAATCAGCCCCGGCATTTT.

This clonotype was seen only a few times. The V and J genes are TRBV29-1 and TRBJ1-4; perhaps TRBD1 as D (5 bases). Germline V gene lookup returns CDR1 SQVTM and CDR2 ANQGSEA. The CDR3 loop spans 12 amino acids. V was shortened by 8 bases and J by 2 bases, with 9 bases between the two germline ends. The CDR3 DNA reads TGCAGCTCGGGGGGGACTAATGAAAAACTGTTTTTT. Translating gives CSSGGTNEKLFF.

This clonotype was counted many times. The V gene is TRBV2, the J gene TRBJ1-1; D is unresolved. Germline loops: CDR1 SNHLY, CDR2 FYNNEI. Trimming removed 6 bases at V and 1 base at J, with 9 bases between. This CDR3 is built from 13 residues. The CDR3, as DNA: TGTGCCAGCAGCCCGACGTGGAACACTGAAGCTTTCTTT. It yields the protein CASSPTWNTEAFF.

This clonotype was counted ten times or more. The J gene is TRBJ1-2, the V gene TRBV27, with a weak D call TRBD1 (6 bases). Trimming stripped 6 bases from V and 4 bases from J, with 12 bases between. Germline V gives CDR1 MNHEY, CDR2 SMNVEV (reference sequence). CDR3 length: 13 residues. CDR3 coding DNA: TGTGCCAGCAGACAGAGAGGGGGCTATGGCTACACCTTC. It is translated as CASRQRGGYGYTF.

This clonotype was picked up many times. V is TRBV12-5 and J is TRBJ2-4, with TRBD1 as a possible D gene (6 bases). V dropped 2 bases and J dropped 1 base, with 6 bases sitting between them. The length of the CDR3 is 14 residues. Germline CDR1 reads LGHNT; CDR2 reads FRNRAP. The CDR3 spells CASGLRGAKNIQYF. The CDR3 nucleotides are TGTGCTAGTGGTTTGAGGGGGGCCAAAAACATTCAGTACTTC.

This clonotype showed up just a few times. The V gene is TRBV20-1, the J gene TRBJ1-2, with 7 bases matching TRBD1. This CDR3 is built from 14 residues. V was pared by 6 bases and J by 8 bases, with 15 bases of the junction left unmatched. Germline V gives CDR1 DFQATT, CDR2 SNEGSKA (reference sequence). For the CDR3, the DNA is TGCAGTGCAGACCCAGGGACAGCACATCAAGGCTACACCTTC. Amino acids: CSADPGTAHQGYTF.

Concerning this clonotype itself: This may be a read error, as it is one base from a much larger clone. The gene calls are TRBV12-3 or TRBV12-4 and TRBJ2-5; D is possibly TRBD2 (5 bases). The CDR3 has 15 amino acids. The V end lost 2 bases, the J end lost 5 bases, and 15 bases lay between the germline ends. The CDR3 reads CASSLSGFPWETQYF. DNA for the CDR3: TGTGCCAGCAGTTTATCGGGGTTCCCATGGGAGACCCAGTACTTC.

There are a few counts of this clonotype. The genes are TRBV20-1 and TRBJ2-1; 11 nucleotides align to TRBD2. The CDR3 length is 17 residues. J was trimmed by 4 bases and V by 0 bases; bases with no gene match: 8. The germline CDR1 and CDR2 sequences are DFQATT and SNEGSKA (reference sequence). This CDR3 reads CSARDPRLAGRYNEQFF. CDR3 coding DNA: TGCAGTGCTAGAGATCCGCGACTAGCGGGAAGGTACAATGAGCAGTTCTTC.

This clonotype has at least ten counts. The final CDR3 position lacks the conserved phenylalanine or tryptophan, pointing to a likely read error. The chain's CDR3 is CASSLAPPFGSSADTQYS. CDR3 nucleotides: TGTGCCAGCAGCTTAGCCCCGCCATTCGGGAGTAGCGCAGATACGCAGTATTCT. V and J are TRBV7-8 and TRBJ2-3; D is perhaps TRBD2 (6 bases). The CDR3 is made up of 18 amino acids. The germline V gene encodes CDR1 SGHVS and CDR2 FQNEAQ. The germline V and J ends were trimmed by 0 bases and 4 bases, with 20 bases remaining between them.

A few counts support this clonotype. The genes are TRBV7-2 and TRBJ2-7; TRBD1 matches at 7 bases. The CDR3 extends over 15 amino acids. The V segment lost 4 bases and the J segment 3 bases; nucleotides outside the gene matches: 9. Germline V gene lookup returns CDR1 SGHTA and CDR2 FQGNSA. CDR3 nucleotide sequence: TGTGCCAGCAGCTCCCCCTCACAGGGGTTCTACGAGCAGTACTTC. This sequence encodes CASSSPSQGFYEQYF.

The rearrangement links TRBV20-1 to TRBJ2-7, with 11 bases that match TRBD2. V was clipped by 5 bases and J by 4 bases; unmatched bases: 10. The CDR3 contains 15 residues. Per the germline V gene, CDR1 is DFQATT and CDR2 is SNEGSKA (reference sequence). In nucleotides, the CDR3 is TGCAGTGCTGGGATAGCGGGAGGGGGAAGGTACGAGCAGTACTTC. Translation: CSAGIAGGGRYEQYF.